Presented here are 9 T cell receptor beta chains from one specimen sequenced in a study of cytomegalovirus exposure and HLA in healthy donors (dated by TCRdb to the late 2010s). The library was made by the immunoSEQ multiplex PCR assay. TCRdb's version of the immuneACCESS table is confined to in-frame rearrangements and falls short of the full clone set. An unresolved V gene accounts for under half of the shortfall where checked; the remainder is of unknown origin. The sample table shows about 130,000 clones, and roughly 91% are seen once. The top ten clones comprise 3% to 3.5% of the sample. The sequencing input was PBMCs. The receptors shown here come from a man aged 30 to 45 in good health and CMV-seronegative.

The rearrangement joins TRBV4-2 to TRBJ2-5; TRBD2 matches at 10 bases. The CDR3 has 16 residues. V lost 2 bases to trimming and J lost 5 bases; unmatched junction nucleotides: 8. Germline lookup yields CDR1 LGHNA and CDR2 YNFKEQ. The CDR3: CASSQPSGGAGETQYF. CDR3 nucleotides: TGTGCCAGCAGCCAACCGAGCGGGGGGGCCGGGGAGACCCAGTACTTC.

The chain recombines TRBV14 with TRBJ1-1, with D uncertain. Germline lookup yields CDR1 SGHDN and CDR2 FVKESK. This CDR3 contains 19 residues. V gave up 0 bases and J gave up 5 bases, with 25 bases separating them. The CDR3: CASSQDLLSAPIAGTEAFF. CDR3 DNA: TGTGCCAGCAGCCAAGATCTCCTATCGGCGCCCATCGCAGGAACTGAAGCTTTCTTT. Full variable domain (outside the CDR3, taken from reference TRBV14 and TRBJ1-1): EAGVTQFPSHSVIEKGQTVTLRCDPISGHDNLYWYRRVMGKEIKFLLHFVKESKQDESGMPNNRFLAERTGGTYSTLKVQPAELEDSGVYFCASSQDLLSAPIAGTEAFFGQGTRLTVV.

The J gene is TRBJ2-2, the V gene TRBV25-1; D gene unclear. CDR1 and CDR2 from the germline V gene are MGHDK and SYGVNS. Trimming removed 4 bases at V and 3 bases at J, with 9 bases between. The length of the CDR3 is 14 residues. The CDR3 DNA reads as TGTGCCAGCAGTGCGGAGTACGACACCGGGGAGCTGTTTTTT. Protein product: CASSAEYDTGELFF.

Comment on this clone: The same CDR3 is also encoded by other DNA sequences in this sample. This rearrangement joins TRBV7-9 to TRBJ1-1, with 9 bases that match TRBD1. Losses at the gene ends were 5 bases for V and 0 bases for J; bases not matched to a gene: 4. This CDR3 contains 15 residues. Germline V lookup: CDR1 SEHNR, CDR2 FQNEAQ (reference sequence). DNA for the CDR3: TGTGCCAGCAGCCCCGGACAGGGGTTGAACACTGAAGCTTTCTTT. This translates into CASSPGQGLNTEAFF.

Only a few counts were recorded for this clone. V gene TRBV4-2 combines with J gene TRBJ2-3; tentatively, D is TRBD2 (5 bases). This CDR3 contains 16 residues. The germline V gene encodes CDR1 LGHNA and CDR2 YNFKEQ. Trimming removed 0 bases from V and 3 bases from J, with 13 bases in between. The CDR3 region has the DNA TGTGCCAGCAGCCAAGAGGGCCCTGGCGGGACAGATACGCAGTATTTT. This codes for CASSQEGPGGTDTQYF.

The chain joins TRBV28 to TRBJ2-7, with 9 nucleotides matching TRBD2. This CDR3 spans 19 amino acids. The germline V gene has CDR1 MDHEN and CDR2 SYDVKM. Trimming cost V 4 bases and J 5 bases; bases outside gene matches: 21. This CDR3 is CASSSAIAGATGGRDEQYF. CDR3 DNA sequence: TGTGCCAGCAGTTCAGCCATAGCGGGGGCCACCGGCGGGAGGGACGAGCAGTACTTC.

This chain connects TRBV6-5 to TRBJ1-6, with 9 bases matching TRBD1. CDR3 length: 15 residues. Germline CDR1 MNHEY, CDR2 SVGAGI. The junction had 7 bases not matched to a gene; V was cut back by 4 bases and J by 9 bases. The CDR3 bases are TGTGCCAGCAGTTGGGGGACAGGGTCTCTTTCACCCCTCCACTTT. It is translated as CASSWGTGSLSPLHF.

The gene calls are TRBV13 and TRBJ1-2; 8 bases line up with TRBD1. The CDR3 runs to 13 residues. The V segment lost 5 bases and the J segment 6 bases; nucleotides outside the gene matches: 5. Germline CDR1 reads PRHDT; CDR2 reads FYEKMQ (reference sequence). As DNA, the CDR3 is TGTGCCAGCAGCCCAACAGGGGGTCATGGCTACACCTTC. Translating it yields CASSPTGGHGYTF.

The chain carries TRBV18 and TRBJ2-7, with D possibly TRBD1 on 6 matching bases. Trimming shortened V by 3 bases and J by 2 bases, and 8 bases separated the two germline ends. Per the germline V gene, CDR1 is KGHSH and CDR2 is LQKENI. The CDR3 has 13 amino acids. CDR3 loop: CASSPRGTYEQYF. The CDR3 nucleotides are TGTGCCAGCTCACCGAGGGGGACCTACGAGCAGTACTTC.